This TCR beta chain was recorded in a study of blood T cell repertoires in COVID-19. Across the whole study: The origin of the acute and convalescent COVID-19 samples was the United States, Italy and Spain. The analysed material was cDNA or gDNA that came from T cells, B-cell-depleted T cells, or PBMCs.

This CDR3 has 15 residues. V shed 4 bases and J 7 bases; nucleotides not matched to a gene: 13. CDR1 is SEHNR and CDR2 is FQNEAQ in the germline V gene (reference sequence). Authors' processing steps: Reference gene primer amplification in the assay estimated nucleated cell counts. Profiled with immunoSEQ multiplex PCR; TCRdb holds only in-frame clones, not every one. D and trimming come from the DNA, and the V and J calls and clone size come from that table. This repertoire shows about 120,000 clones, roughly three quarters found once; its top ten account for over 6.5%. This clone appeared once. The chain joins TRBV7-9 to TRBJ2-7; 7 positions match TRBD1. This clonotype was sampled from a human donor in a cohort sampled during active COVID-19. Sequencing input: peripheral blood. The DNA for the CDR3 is TGTGCCAGCAGCTCACCAGAGGGGGCGGGTAGGGAGCAGTACTTC. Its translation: CASSSPEGAGREQYF.